This TCR beta chain was sequenced in a study of blood T cell repertoires in COVID-19. TCRdb's copy holds only in-frame clones and misses some; the assay was immunoSEQ multiplex PCR. The sample records nearly 50,000 clones, approximately 87% being singletons. This clone has more than one count but fewer than ten. Source material: peripheral blood. The sequence derives from a woman older than 75 with COVID-19, enrolled during active disease.

In DNA form, the CDR3 reads TGCAGCGTTGCTTCGCAGTTTGATGGCTACACCTTC. Encoded protein: CSVASQFDGYTF. This rearrangement joins TRBV29-1 to TRBJ1-2; the D is unclear. Germline V lookup: CDR1 SQVTM, CDR2 ANQGSEA. The CDR3 contains 12 residues. Trimming took 4 bases from V and 6 from J, leaving 12 bases between them. Supplemented by reference TRBV29-1 and TRBJ1-2, the full variable domain reads SAVISQKPSRDICQRGTSLTIQCQVDSQVTMMFWYRQQPGQSLTLIATANQGSEATYESGFVIDKFPISRPNLTFSTLTVSNMSPEDSSIYLCSVASQFDGYTFGSGTRLTVV.